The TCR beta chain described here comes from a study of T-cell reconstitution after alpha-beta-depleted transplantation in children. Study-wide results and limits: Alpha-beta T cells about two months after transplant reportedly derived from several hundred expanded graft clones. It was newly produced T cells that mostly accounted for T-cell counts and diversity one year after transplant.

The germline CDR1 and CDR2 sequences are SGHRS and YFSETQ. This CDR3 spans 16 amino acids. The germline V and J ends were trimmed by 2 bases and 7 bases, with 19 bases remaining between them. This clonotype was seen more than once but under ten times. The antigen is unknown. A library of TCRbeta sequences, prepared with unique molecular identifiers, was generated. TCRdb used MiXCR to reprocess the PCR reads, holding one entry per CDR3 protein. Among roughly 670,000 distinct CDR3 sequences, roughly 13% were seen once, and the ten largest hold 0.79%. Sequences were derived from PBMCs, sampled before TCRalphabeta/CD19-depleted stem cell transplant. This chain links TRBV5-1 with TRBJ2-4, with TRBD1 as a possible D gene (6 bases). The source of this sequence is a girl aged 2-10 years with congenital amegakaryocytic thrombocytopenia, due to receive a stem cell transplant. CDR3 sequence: CASSLWQTGPRNIQYF. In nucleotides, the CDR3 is TGCGCCAGCAGCTTATGGCAGACAGGTCCGAGGAACATTCAGTACTTC.